This T cell receptor (beta chain) was found in a study of T cells in Graves' hyperthyroidism and ophthalmopathy. Regarding the study as a whole: Model predictions of ophthalmopathy came a median approximately seven months before onset.

Remarks on this clonotype: Its antigen is currently unknown.

The V gene's germline CDR1 is LNHNV and CDR2 YYDKDF (reference sequence). The V and J ends lost 3 bases and 7 bases, in that order; junction bases with no gene match: 17. The CDR3 loop spans 17 amino acids. Using RNA transcripts as the source, TCR beta CDR3 regions were amplified. First-round RT-PCR with HTBI primers amplified the TCR CDR3 region. TCRdb reprocessed the multiplex PCR reads with MiXCR, giving one entry per CDR3 protein. The sample contains around 400,000 distinct CDR3 sequences, around 25% of which appear only once. The TCR originated in a middle-aged man with Graves' hyperthyroidism. The sample taken for sequencing was blood. V and J are TRBV15 and TRBJ1-1, with 7 bases fitting TRBD1. The CDR3 reads CATSRLDRIWDPGEAFF. CDR3 in DNA: TGTGCCACCAGCAGGCTGGACAGGATCTGGGACCCGGGTGAAGCTTTCTTT.